These 18 T cell receptor beta chains came from one sample sequenced in a study of T cells after yellow fever vaccination. MiXCR, applied by TCRdb to the 5' RACE reads, yields one record per CDR3 protein. Of about 99,000 distinct CDR3 sequences in the sample, under 6.5% were seen once. The source was CD8+ T cells sorted from PBMCs, collected 10 days after the yellow fever booster vaccination. Receptors were obtained from a man aged 18 to 35 who received the YFV17D yellow fever vaccine.

This clonotype was detected many times. The genes are TRBV7-6 and TRBJ2-3; D call uncertain. The germline CDR1 and CDR2 sequences are SGHVS and FNYEAQ. The CDR3 runs 13 residues. Trimming pared 1 base from V and 4 bases from J, leaving 6 bases between. CDR3 sequence reads: CASSLEPADTQYF. In nucleotides, the CDR3 is TGTGCCAGCAGCTTAGAGCCCGCAGATACGCAGTATTTT.

The J gene is TRBJ2-1, the V gene TRBV6-6; 13 positions match TRBD2. Germline V CDR1 and CDR2: MNHNY, SVGAGI (reference sequence). J lost 5 bases, V lost 3 bases, and 13 bases had no gene match. The CDR3 extends over 19 amino acids. The CDR3 DNA sequence: TGTGCCAGCAGTTATTCGGGGCCAATACTAGCGGGGGGGAACAATGAGCAGTTCTTC. The encoded protein is CASSYSGPILAGGNNEQFF.

V is TRBV11-2 and J is TRBJ2-3; 12 bases map to TRBD1. The CDR3 extends over 16 amino acids. In germline, CDR1 is SGHAT, CDR2 FQNNGV. The J segment lost 4 bases and the V segment lost 5 bases, leaving 7 bases of the junction unmatched. As DNA, the CDR3 is TGTGCCAGCAGCCCAGGGACAGGGGGCGTCGCAGATACGCAGTATTTT. Protein: CASSPGTGGVADTQYF.

This clonotype was observed a few times. J is TRBJ1-5 and V is TRBV19; 7 positions match TRBD1. V was clipped by 3 bases and J by 6 bases; unmatched bases: 5. The CDR3 runs 14 residues. Germline V gene sequence: CDR1 LNHDA, CDR2 SQIVND (reference sequence). The DNA of the CDR3 is TGTGCCAGTAGTATCACAGGGGTTGCTCAGCCCCAGCATTTT. The encoded protein is CASSITGVAQPQHF.

This clonotype occurred a few times. The conserved phenylalanine or tryptophan is not found at the CDR3 terminus, so this likely reflects a read error. The DNA is omitted, as the CDR3 cannot be located on it reliably, and the CDR3 follows TCRdb's listing. V and J are TRBV24-1 and TRBJ2-7. The CDR3 region is 8 residues in length, termini included. Per the germline V gene, CDR1 is KGHDR and CDR2 is SFDVKD. The CDR3 protein is CATGRKDL.

The J gene is TRBJ1-6, the V gene TRBV6-1; D call uncertain. CDR3 length equals 13 residues. V shed 3 bases and J shed 9 bases, with 9 bases lying between them. Germline V lookup: CDR1 MNHNS, CDR2 SASEGT. In DNA form, the CDR3 reads TGTGCCAGCAGTGATCGGAGTTTTTCACCCCTCCACTTT. The encoded protein is CASSDRSFSPLHF.

There are a few counts of this clonotype. The gene calls are TRBV14 and TRBJ2-6; a weak D match, TRBD1 (7 bases). Trimming took 0 bases from V and 0 from J, leaving 27 bases between them. The CDR3 totals 23 residues. Germline values: CDR1 SGHDN, CDR2 FVKESK. The CDR3 nucleotides are TGTGCCAGCAGCCAAGAGCAGGGGGGCTACCCAACTACCCGATCCTCTGGGGCCAACGTCCTGACTTTC. Protein product: CASSQEQGGYPTTRSSGANVLTF.

The J gene is TRBJ1-1, the V gene TRBV12-2. TRBV12-2 is described as a pseudogene. The CDR3 runs to 8 residues. The CDR3 sequence: CASRFPFF. The CDR3 DNA reads TGTGCAAGTCGCTTCCCTTTCTTT.

In this sample, this clonotype turned up a few times. The CDR3 is CASSIGGGYTF. CDR3 coding DNA: TGTGCCAGTAGTATCGGTGGCGGCTACACCTTC. The chain has TRBV19 and TRBJ1-2; D gene ambiguous. The CDR3 sequence is 11 residues long. V gave up 3 bases and J gave up 8 bases, with 7 bases separating them. CDR1 and CDR2 (germline): LNHDA, SQIVND (reference sequence).

This clonotype occurred many times. The chain has TRBV5-5 and TRBJ2-5, with a weak D call TRBD2 (6 bases). CDR3 size: 12 residues. V lost 2 bases to trimming and J lost 6 bases, with 8 bases between them. Germline V lookup: CDR1 SGHKS, CDR2 YYEKEE (reference sequence). As DNA, the CDR3 is TGTGCCAGCAGCTTTGGAGGGAAGACCCAGTACTTC. Translating it yields CASSFGGKTQYF.

This clonotype has a count of ten or more. The rearrangement joins TRBV11-2 to TRBJ2-3; possible D gene TRBD1, 6 bases. The CDR3 runs to 17 residues. V shed 0 bases and J shed 2 bases, with 15 bases lying between them. Germline V gene lookup returns CDR1 SGHAT and CDR2 FQNNGV. CDR3 amino acids: CASSLDGWGPTTDTQYF. In DNA, the CDR3 is TGTGCCAGCAGCTTAGATGGATGGGGGCCTACCACAGATACGCAGTATTTT.

This clonotype was recorded a few times. This sequence joins TRBV19 and TRBJ2-5, with 11 bases fitting TRBD2. CDR3 length equals 16 residues. Losses at the gene ends were 9 bases for V and 5 bases for J; bases not matched to a gene: 14. CDR1 is LNHDA, CDR2 SQIVND, per germline (reference sequence). CDR3 sequence: CASALGSGGVRETQYF. Written as DNA, the CDR3 is TGTGCCAGCGCCCTAGGTAGCGGGGGGGTCCGTGAGACCCAGTACTTC.

This clonotype has a count of ten or more. The chain recombines TRBV12-3 or TRBV12-4 with TRBJ2-1; D possibly matches TRBD1 or TRBD2 (7 bases each). The CDR3 runs to 15 residues. V was trimmed by 7 bases and J by 0 bases, leaving 13 bases between them. The CDR3 loop reads CASTRGGSSYNEQFF. CDR3 nucleotide sequence: TGTGCCAGCACCAGGGGGGGGAGCTCCTACAATGAGCAGTTCTTC.

The J gene is TRBJ2-3, the V gene TRBV6-5, with no clear D. Per germline, CDR1 MNHEY and CDR2 SVGAGI. CDR3 length equals 13 residues. The V and J ends lost 5 bases and 3 bases respectively, with 9 bases between them. In DNA form, the CDR3 reads TGTGCCAGCAGTGAAAAAGGGACAGATACGCAGTATTTT. It specifies CASSEKGTDTQYF.

The CDR3 bases are TGTGCCATCAGTGAGCCCGTACAGGGGGCTAATAATGAGCAGTTCTTC. It encodes CAISEPVQGANNEQFF. V usage is TRBV10-3 and J usage is TRBJ2-1; TRBD1 agrees at 9 bases. CDR3 length: 16 amino acids. CDR1 is ENHRY and CDR2 is SYGVKD in the germline V gene. The junction had 9 bases not matched to a gene; V was cut back by 2 bases and J by 7 bases.

The sample holds many counts of this clonotype. The chain has TRBV12-3 or TRBV12-4 and TRBJ1-1; 7 nucleotides align to TRBD1. With V trimmed by 5 bases and J by 1 base, 7 bases remained unmatched. The CDR3 covers 15 residues. In DNA, the CDR3 is TGTGCCAGCAGTCCCCCTCGGACAGGGAACACTGAAGCTTTCTTT. The encoded protein is CASSPPRTGNTEAFF.

Ten or more counts support this clonotype. The chain joins TRBV20-1 to TRBJ2-7, with 10 bases aligning to TRBD2. Germline CDR1 reads DFQATT; CDR2 reads SNEGSKA (reference sequence). Losses at the gene ends were 0 bases for V and 1 base for J; bases not matched to a gene: 6. The CDR3 sequence is 16 residues long. CDR3 coding DNA: TGCAGTGCTAGAGATGTACTAGCGGGGATGTCCTACGAGCAGTACTTC. Translating gives CSARDVLAGMSYEQYF.

The V call is TRBV7-9, the J call TRBJ2-5, with D perhaps matching TRBD2 (7 bases). The V gene's germline CDR1 is SEHNR and CDR2 FQNEAQ (reference sequence). CDR3 length equals 18 residues. Trimming took off 2 bases at V and 2 bases at J, with 21 bases between the two ends. The CDR3 nucleotides read TGTGCCAGCAGCTTAAAGGTGATGCGGGGGCGAGGGCAAGAGACCCAGTACTTC. Translating gives CASSLKVMRGRGQETQYF.